The present T cell receptor (beta chain) was sequenced within a study of cytotoxic CD8 clonotypes in ibrutinib-treated CLL. Study-wide points: Clonality was higher at baseline than in age-matched healthy donors and tracked circulating CD8+ T-cell counts. Among the clonotypes, public ones were uncommon and contracted or held stable on treatment.

The CDR3 totals 14 residues. Trimming shortened V by 1 base and J by 8 bases, and 11 bases separated the two germline ends. Germline loops: CDR1 SGHTA, CDR2 FQGNSA. Some clones are missing from TCRdb's copy, which holds only in-frame ones; the method was immunoSEQ multiplex PCR. Of roughly 300,000 clones listed, 70% to 80% are singletons. As for this clone: Its antigen remains unidentified.

This material consisted of PBMCs, taken at disease progression, from a patient treated with ibrutinib. This TCR derives from a human donor with chronic lymphocytic leukemia. V is TRBV7-2 and J is TRBJ1-4; D may be TRBD1 (5 bases). CDR3 region: CASSLGQPGEKLFF. In DNA, the CDR3 is TGTGCCAGCAGCTTAGGGCAGCCAGGGGAAAAACTGTTTTTT.